This record covers a single T cell receptor beta chain. Study processing details: Reference gene primer amplification gave estimated nucleated cell counts. Here immunoSEQ multiplex PCR was the method, and the copy in TCRdb shows in-frame clones only, minus some. The V and J calls and clone size come from that table; D and trimming were worked out from the DNA. The sample lists under 75,000 clones, roughly three quarters occurring once. These data come from a study of blood T cell repertoires in COVID-19. Study in general: The origin of the acute and convalescent COVID-19 samples was the United States, Italy and Spain. The analysed material was cDNA or gDNA that came from T cells, B-cell-depleted T cells, or PBMCs.

CDR3 length: 14 amino acids. Germline CDR1 reads SGHNT; CDR2 reads YENEEA. V lost 3 bases and J 3 bases, leaving 12 bases between the germline ends. The TCR comes from a woman between 70 and 85 years old with acute or convalescent COVID-19. Input material: peripheral blood. The rearrangement joins TRBV11-3 to TRBJ2-7, with D perhaps matching TRBD1 (6 bases). The CDR3 reads CASSLGARDYEQYF. CDR3 nucleotide sequence: TGTGCCAGCAGCTTGGGGGCCAGGGACTACGAGCAGTACTTC. The full variable domain, in which reference TRBV11-3 and TRBJ2-7 provide the parts outside the CDR3, is EAGVVQSPRYKIIEKKQPVAFWCNPISGHNTLYWYLQNLGQGPELLIRYENEEAVDDSQLPKDRFSAERLKGVDSTLKIQPAELGDSAVYLCASSLGARDYEQYFGPGTRLTVT.